This T cell receptor beta chain was sequenced for a study of cytomegalovirus exposure and HLA in healthy donors. Primers included in the PCR were 60 Vbeta and 13 Jbeta primers. Some clones are missing from TCRdb's copy, which holds only in-frame ones; the method was immunoSEQ multiplex PCR. This table lists 60,000 to 80,000 clones. Germline loops: CDR1 SGHNT, CDR2 YENEEA. With 4 bases clipped from V and 3 bases from J, the junction kept 14 bases outside the gene matches. The CDR3 covers 19 residues. The chain couples TRBV11-3 to TRBJ2-2; 10 bases map to TRBD2. The sequence came from a man aged 35 to 55 in good health and CMV-seronegative. Sample: PBMCs. In DNA form, the CDR3 reads TGTGCCAGCAGCTCTTACATTGCTAGCGGGAGCGGAGACACCGGGGAGCTGTTTTTT. Protein product: CASSSYIASGSGDTGELFF.